A single sample gave rise to the 10 T cell receptor beta chains below, sequenced in a study of blood T cell repertoires in COVID-19. This table comes from immunoSEQ multiplex PCR, and its TCRdb copy is limited to in-frame clones, with some not included. The table shows approximately 65,000 clones, with about 82% occurring only once. The sequenced sample consisted of PBMCs or T cells enriched from blood (not recorded which). The receptors stem from a woman aged 40 to 50 with acute COVID-19.

J is TRBJ1-4 and V is TRBV28, with D hard to call. V shed 7 bases and J shed 4 bases, with 7 bases lying between them. In germline, CDR1 is MDHEN, CDR2 SYDVKM. CDR3 size: 12 residues. The CDR3 DNA reads TGTGCCAGCAATGCGAATAATGAAAAACTGTTTTTT. Protein: CASNANNEKLFF.

The chain is built from TRBV7-9 and TRBJ2-5; D unclear. V shed 3 bases and J shed 1 base, with 6 bases lying between them. Germline CDR1 is SEHNR and CDR2 is FQNEAQ (reference sequence). The CDR3 is 13 amino acids. In nucleotides, the CDR3 is TGTGCCAGCAGCTTGGTACTCCAAGAGACCCAGTACTTC. This gives the protein CASSLVLQETQYF.

The V gene is TRBV18, the J gene TRBJ1-5; 7 positions agree with TRBD1. The CDR3 spans 15 residues. With 6 bases clipped from V and 4 bases from J, the junction kept 9 bases outside the gene matches. CDR1 KGHSH and CDR2 LQKENI come from the germline V gene. Here the CDR3 DNA reads TGTGCCAGCTCCTTGGGGGCAGGGGGTAATCAGCCCCAGCATTTT. This gives the protein CASSLGAGGNQPQHF.

This sequence joins TRBV18 and TRBJ1-4; 7 bases fit TRBD1. Germline V gene data show CDR1 as KGHSH and CDR2 as LQKENI. This CDR3 comprises 13 residues. J was trimmed by 8 bases and V by 1 base; bases with no gene match: 1. DNA for the CDR3: TGTGCCAGCTCACCACAACAGGGGGAAAAACTGTTTTTT. Protein: CASSPQQGEKLFF.

The J gene is TRBJ1-2, the V gene TRBV7-9; no reliable D call. V was pared by 1 base and J by 4 bases, with 13 bases between. Germline V lookup: CDR1 SEHNR, CDR2 FQNEAQ (reference sequence). CDR3 size: 15 residues. CDR3 residues: CASSLEVGRLYGYTF. The DNA for the CDR3 is TGTGCCAGCAGCTTAGAAGTTGGCCGCCTCTATGGCTACACCTTC.

The table lists this clone with a few counts. This rearrangement joins TRBV4-1 to TRBJ2-5; 7 nucleotides line up with TRBD2. V shed 4 bases, J shed 6 bases, and the junction held 11 bases outside the gene matches. Germline loops: CDR1 MGHRA, CDR2 YSYEKL. This CDR3 region has 15 residues. As DNA, the CDR3 is TGCGCCAGCAGCCTATTGTCGACTAGCAGCAAGACCCAGTACTTC. As protein: CASSLLSTSSKTQYF.

The V gene is TRBV11-2, the J gene TRBJ1-5; maybe TRBD1 (6 bases). V lost 5 bases, J lost 4 bases, and 15 bases lay in between. This CDR3 has 15 residues. Per the germline V gene, CDR1 is SGHAT and CDR2 is FQNNGV. The CDR3 DNA sequence: TGTGCCAGCAGCCTCGTGCCGGGACAAAATCAGCCCCAGCATTTT. Translation gives CASSLVPGQNQPQHF. Based on the CDR3 plus reference TRBV11-2 and TRBJ1-5, the full variable domain is EAGVAQSPRYKIIEKRQSVAFWCNPISGHATLYWYQQILGQGPKLLIQFQNNGVVDDSQLPKDRFSAERLKGVDSTLKIQPAKLEDSAVYLCASSLVPGQNQPQHFGDGTRLSIL.

The chain employs TRBV19 and TRBJ2-7; a possible D gene is TRBD1 (5 bases). The germline gives CDR1 LNHDA, CDR2 SQIVND (reference sequence). V gave up 4 bases and J gave up 5 bases, with 18 bases separating them. The CDR3 totals 15 residues. CDR3 amino acids: CASSTSRALHHEQYF. CDR3 nucleotide sequence: TGTGCCAGTAGTACCTCCAGGGCCCTCCACCACGAGCAGTACTTC.

This clone was picked up one time. The V and J genes are TRBV24-1 and TRBJ2-5, with 14 bases lining up with TRBD2. Per germline, CDR1 KGHDR and CDR2 SFDVKD. With 7 bases clipped from V and 6 bases from J, the junction kept 9 bases outside the gene matches. The CDR3 length is 16 residues. CDR3 in DNA: TGTGCCACCAGAGGGACTAGCGGGAGCAGTACCCAGACCCAGTACTTC. Translated: CATRGTSGSSTQTQYF.

The gene calls are TRBV18 and TRBJ2-3; D gene unclear. Between the trimmed V and J ends, which lost 3 bases and 6 bases, there was a span of 7 bases. The CDR3 runs to 12 residues. Per the germline V gene, CDR1 is KGHSH and CDR2 is LQKENI. CDR3 in amino acids: CASSPMRDTQYF. The DNA for the CDR3 is TGTGCCAGCTCACCGATGAGGGATACGCAGTATTTT.